This T cell receptor beta chain was recorded in a study of CD8 T cells in Susac syndrome. Sequencing of TCR beta drew on CD8+ and CD4+ T cells from blood. Relapsing-remitting disease, either stable or active, was present in the multiple sclerosis controls, who were treatment-naive patients. The CDR3 length is 13 residues. V gave up 3 bases and J gave up 5 bases, with 8 bases separating them. A quantity of about 0.5 to 1 ug RNA underwent reverse transcription using random hexamers. One entry per CDR3 protein results from TCRdb running MiXCR on the immunoSEQ multiplex PCR reads. The sample has over 150,000 distinct CDR3 sequences, approximately 93% seen once; the top ten hold roughly 0.098%.

This TCR came from a human donor with multiple sclerosis. V is TRBV12-3 or TRBV12-4 and J is TRBJ1-5; D is undetermined. The specimen was CD4+ T cells from PBMCs. The CDR3 DNA is TGTGCCAGCAGTTTCTCGAGTGATCAGCCCCAGCATTTT. It codes for CASSFSSDQPQHF.